The next 22 T cell receptor beta chains were all read from a single sample in a study of blood T cell repertoires in COVID-19. The data were produced by immunoSEQ multiplex PCR, yet TCRdb's version contains in-frame clones alone and is incomplete. The sample consists of roughly 81,000 clones, 75% to 90% of them appearing once. Sample: peripheral blood. The receptors were gathered from a man between 65 and 85 years old with active or convalescent COVID-19.

The chain links TRBV6-5 to TRBJ1-5; 10 nucleotides match TRBD1. The V and J ends lost 6 bases and 2 bases, in that order; junction bases with no gene match: 4. Per germline, CDR1 MNHEY and CDR2 SVGAGI. This CDR3 region has 15 residues. In DNA form, the CDR3 reads TGTGCCAGCAGGGGACAGGGGAGAGGCAATCAGCCCCAGCATTTT. It yields the protein CASRGQGRGNQPQHF.

There are a few counts of this clone. This chain connects TRBV4-1 to TRBJ2-5; no firm D call. This CDR3 region has 13 residues. The germline V gene encodes CDR1 MGHRA and CDR2 YSYEKL. The germline V and J ends were trimmed by 1 base and 13 bases, with 16 bases remaining between them. The CDR3 sequence: CASSQVVLQPRYF. CDR3 sequence (DNA): TGCGCCAGCAGCCAAGTGGTCTTACAGCCGAGGTACTTC.

The chain combines TRBV2 with TRBJ2-3, with 7 bases identical to TRBD1. The ends lost 6 bases at V and 4 bases at J; junction bases unmatched: 7. CDR1 is SNHLY, CDR2 FYNNEI, per germline. The CDR3 sequence is 14 residues long. The CDR3 region is CASRNRGSSDTQYF. The CDR3 nucleotides are TGTGCCAGCAGAAACAGGGGTTCATCAGATACGCAGTATTTT.

V and J are TRBV4-3 and TRBJ2-1, with 8 bases lining up with TRBD1. Germline-derived CDR1 and CDR2 are LGHNA and YSLEER. The V and J ends lost 3 bases and 0 bases, in that order; junction bases with no gene match: 4. This CDR3 contains 16 residues. In nucleotides, the CDR3 is TGCGCCAGCAGCCAGTTACAGGGGGTCTCCTACAATGAGCAGTTCTTC. This translates into CASSQLQGVSYNEQFF.

The chain recombines TRBV7-9 with TRBJ1-3, with 8 bases aligning to TRBD1. V gave up 1 base and J gave up 6 bases; unmatched junction bases: 8. Germline V gives CDR1 SEHNR, CDR2 FQNEAQ (reference sequence). This CDR3 comprises 16 residues. CDR3: CASSLDGRGLKNTIYF. CDR3 DNA: TGTGCCAGCAGCTTAGACGGCAGGGGGCTGAAAAACACCATATATTTT.

CDR3 protein: CASSQGETGELFF. CDR3 nucleotide sequence: TGTGCCAGCAGCCAAGGAGAGACCGGGGAGCTGTTTTTT. This chain joins TRBV4-2 and TRBJ2-2; D is undetermined. Germline values: CDR1 LGHNA, CDR2 YNFKEQ. V lost 1 base to trimming and J lost 5 bases, with 5 bases between them. The CDR3 spans 13 residues.

This chain joins TRBV10-3 and TRBJ2-1, with a weak D call TRBD1 (6 bases). The CDR3 runs 13 residues. V gave up 7 bases and J gave up 9 bases, with 16 bases separating them. Germline CDR1 ENHRY, CDR2 SYGVKD. Here the CDR3 reads CAITKTGQSEQFF. In DNA form, the CDR3 reads TGTGCCATCACTAAGACAGGTCAGAGTGAGCAGTTCTTC.

V gene TRBV7-2 combines with J gene TRBJ1-4, with D possibly matching TRBD1 (5 bases). The V and J ends lost 3 bases and 11 bases respectively, with 13 bases between them. The length of the CDR3 is 13 residues. CDR1 is SGHTA and CDR2 is FQGNSA in the germline V gene. DNA of the CDR3: TGTGCCAGCAGCTTCAATGGGGCGGGGAAACTGTTTTTT. Protein sequence: CASSFNGAGKLFF.

The CDR3 protein is CASSGTGVHEQYF. The CDR3 DNA sequence: TGTGCCAGCTCGGGTACAGGGGTCCACGAGCAGTACTTC. The chain couples TRBV18 to TRBJ2-7, with 7 bases matching TRBD1. The CDR3 is 13 amino acids. With 6 bases clipped from V and 5 bases from J, the junction kept 7 bases outside the gene matches. Germline loops: CDR1 KGHSH, CDR2 LQKENI.

V gene TRBV6-5 combines with J gene TRBJ2-5; 9 bases match TRBD1. This CDR3 is built from 15 residues. V shed 4 bases and J 5 bases; nucleotides not matched to a gene: 8. Per germline, CDR1 MNHEY and CDR2 SVGAGI. CDR3 region: CASSLTTGGRETQYF. The CDR3 DNA is TGTGCCAGCAGTTTAACGACAGGGGGGCGGGAGACCCAGTACTTC.

The rearrangement links TRBV15 to TRBJ1-5; tentatively, D is TRBD1 (6 bases). This CDR3 region has 15 residues. Trimming took 4 bases from V and 3 from J, leaving 13 bases between them. The germline gives CDR1 LNHNV, CDR2 YYDKDF (reference sequence). The CDR3, as DNA: TGTGCCACCAGCACCAAAGGACAGCCCAATCAGCCCCAGCATTTT. Residues: CATSTKGQPNQPQHF.

The chain has TRBV6-5 and TRBJ1-2; D gene uncertain. V was trimmed by 2 bases and J by 4 bases, leaving 17 bases between them. The CDR3 spans 16 residues. CDR1 is MNHEY, CDR2 SVGAGI, per germline. The CDR3 region has the DNA TGTGCCAGCAGTTACCTTGCGGGTCGCACCACCTATGGCTACACCTTC. It encodes CASSYLAGRTTYGYTF.

The chain joins TRBV19 to TRBJ2-5; D call uncertain. The CDR3 is made up of 13 amino acids. CDR1 and CDR2 from the germline V gene are LNHDA and SQIVND (reference sequence). The V end was cut by 10 bases, the J end by 3 bases, with 15 bases between. CDR3 nucleotide sequence: TGTGCCACCCGCCACACAGTGGAAGAGACCCAGTACTTC. This encodes CATRHTVEETQYF.

V and J are TRBV5-1 and TRBJ1-2; 9 nucleotides match TRBD1. CDR3 length equals 15 residues. Losses at the gene ends were 4 bases for V and 4 bases for J; bases not matched to a gene: 8. Germline values: CDR1 SGHRS, CDR2 YFSETQ. The chain's CDR3 is CASSPEQGALYGYTF. For the CDR3, the DNA is TGCGCCAGCAGCCCGGAACAGGGGGCGCTCTATGGCTACACCTTC.

J is TRBJ1-6 and V is TRBV7-2; D ambiguous. The V gene's germline CDR1 is SGHTA and CDR2 FQGNSA. The V end was cut by 6 bases, the J end by 10 bases, with 10 bases between. The CDR3 is made up of 12 amino acids. CDR3 coding DNA: TGTGCCAGCAGTACCGGGAACTCACCCCTCCACTTT. It encodes CASSTGNSPLHF.

The chain combines TRBV30 with TRBJ1-3, with 8 bases fitting TRBD1. Germline V lookup: CDR1 GTSNPN, CDR2 SVGIG (reference sequence). This CDR3 has 16 amino acids. The ends lost 2 bases at V and 2 bases at J; junction bases unmatched: 8. This CDR3 is CAWSLKGTGTGNTIYF. Written as DNA, the CDR3 is TGTGCCTGGAGTCTGAAGGGGACAGGAACTGGAAACACCATATATTTT.

The chain recombines TRBV5-4 with TRBJ1-2, with unresolved D. The CDR3 length is 16 residues. Trimming pared 4 bases from V and 3 bases from J, leaving 19 bases between. Germline values: CDR1 SGHNT, CDR2 YYREEE (reference sequence). For the CDR3, the DNA is TGTGCCAGCAGCCCTGGCGGACGGCGGGTAGACTATGGCTACACCTTC. This sequence encodes CASSPGGRRVDYGYTF.

This clone was counted a single time. CDR3 sequence: CASRITGSYSNQPQHF. The DNA of the CDR3 is TGTGCCAGCAGGATAACAGGATCATATAGCAATCAGCCCCAGCATTTT. V and J are TRBV6-6 and TRBJ1-5, with D possibly TRBD1 on 5 matching bases. The CDR3 has 16 amino acids. The germline CDR1 and CDR2 sequences are MNHNY and SVGAGI (reference sequence). V lost 6 bases and J 0 bases, leaving 15 bases between the germline ends.

The chain couples TRBV9 to TRBJ2-1; possibly TRBD1 for D (5 bases). This CDR3 is 11 amino acids long. V was cut by 3 bases and J by 9 bases, with 7 bases left in between. The V gene's germline CDR1 is SGDLS and CDR2 YYNGEE. The CDR3 coding sequence is TGTGCCAGCAGCGACGACAGTGAGCAGTTCTTC. Translated, it gives CASSDDSEQFF.

Only one count was recorded for this clone. V and J are TRBV9 and TRBJ1-2; TRBD1 might be the D (6 bases). The CDR3 extends over 16 amino acids. The V end lost 7 bases, the J end lost 0 bases, and 19 bases lay between the germline ends. CDR1 is SGDLS, CDR2 YYNGEE, per germline. In DNA form, the CDR3 reads TGTGCCAGCTCCAAGACAGGACTCTCAACTAACTATGGCTACACCTTC. This codes for CASSKTGLSTNYGYTF.

The chain carries TRBV5-4 and TRBJ1-3, with TRBD1 matching 7 bases. The CDR3 is made up of 16 amino acids. From germline, CDR1 is SGHNT and CDR2 YYREEE (reference sequence). Trimming removed 0 bases from V and 2 bases from J; junction bases left unmatched: 5. CDR3: CASSLAPTGTGNTIYF. CDR3 DNA sequence: TGTGCCAGCAGCTTGGCCCCGACAGGGACTGGAAACACCATATATTTT.

The chain employs TRBV2 and TRBJ2-7; TRBD1 matches at 9 bases. V shed 9 bases and J 0 bases; nucleotides not matched to a gene: 9. Per the germline V gene, CDR1 is SNHLY and CDR2 is FYNNEI. The CDR3 has 15 residues. Written as DNA, the CDR3 is TGTGCCAGTCCCCCGTGGGACAGGGCCTCCTACGAGCAGTACTTC. This encodes CASPPWDRASYEQYF.